Detailed here is one T cell receptor beta chain. The Seattle site enrolled patients during active infection and followed them longitudinally. These data belong to a study of blood T cell repertoires in COVID-19. The overall study: Sites in the United States, Italy and Spain provided acute and convalescent COVID-19 samples. In each case, the material was cDNA or gDNA derived from T cells, B-cell-depleted T cells, or PBMCs.

Losses at the gene ends were 7 bases for V and 6 bases for J; bases not matched to a gene: 5. The CDR3 contains 13 residues. Germline CDR1 MNHEY, CDR2 SVGAGI. The method was immunoSEQ multiplex PCR; TCRdb's version includes in-frame clones alone and lacks a portion of them. This table holds approximately 150,000 clones, 80% to 90% found once. This sequence was found in a woman of 80 years or more with COVID-19, enrolled during active disease. This rearrangement joins TRBV6-5 to TRBJ2-1, with 8 nucleotides matching TRBD1. The sequenced sample was peripheral blood. CDR3: CASKRTGPNEQFF. The CDR3 DNA reads as TGTGCCAGCAAAAGGACAGGGCCCAATGAGCAGTTCTTC.